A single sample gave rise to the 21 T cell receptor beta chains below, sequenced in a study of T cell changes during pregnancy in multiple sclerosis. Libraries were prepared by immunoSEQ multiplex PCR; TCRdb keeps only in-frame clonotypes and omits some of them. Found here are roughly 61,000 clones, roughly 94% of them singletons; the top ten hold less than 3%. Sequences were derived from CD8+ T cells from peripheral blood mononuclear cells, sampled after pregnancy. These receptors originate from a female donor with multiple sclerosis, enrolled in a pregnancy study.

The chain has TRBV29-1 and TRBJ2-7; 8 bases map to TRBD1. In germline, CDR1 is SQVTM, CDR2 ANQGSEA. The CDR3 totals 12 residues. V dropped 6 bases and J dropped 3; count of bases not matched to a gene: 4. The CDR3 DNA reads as TGCAGCGTCGAGACAGGGGACTACGAGCAGTACTTC. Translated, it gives CSVETGDYEQYF.

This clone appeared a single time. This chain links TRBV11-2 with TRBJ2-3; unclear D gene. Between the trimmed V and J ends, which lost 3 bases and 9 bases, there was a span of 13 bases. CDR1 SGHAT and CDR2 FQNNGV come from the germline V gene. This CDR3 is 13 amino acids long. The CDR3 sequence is CASSFQPVETQYF. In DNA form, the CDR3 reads TGTGCCAGCAGCTTCCAACCCGTGGAGACGCAGTATTTT.

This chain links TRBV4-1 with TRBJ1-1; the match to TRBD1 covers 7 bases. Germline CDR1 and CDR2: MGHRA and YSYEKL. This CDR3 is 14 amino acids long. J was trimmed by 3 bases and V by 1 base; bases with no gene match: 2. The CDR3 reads CASSQGDSYTEAFF. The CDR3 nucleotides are TGCGCCAGCAGCCAAGGGGACAGCTACACTGAAGCTTTCTTT.

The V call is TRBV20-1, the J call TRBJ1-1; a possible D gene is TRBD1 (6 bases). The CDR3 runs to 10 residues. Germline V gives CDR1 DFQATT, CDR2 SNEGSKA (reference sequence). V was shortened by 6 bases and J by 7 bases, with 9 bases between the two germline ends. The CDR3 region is CSATDSEAFF. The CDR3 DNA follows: TGCAGTGCAACGGACAGTGAAGCTTTCTTT.

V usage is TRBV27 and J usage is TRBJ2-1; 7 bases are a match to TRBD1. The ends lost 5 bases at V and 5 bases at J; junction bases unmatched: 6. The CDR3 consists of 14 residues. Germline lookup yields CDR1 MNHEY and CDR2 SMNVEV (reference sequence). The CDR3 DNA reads TGTGCCAGCAGTCCCTGGACAGGAGACAATGAGCAGTTCTTC. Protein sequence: CASSPWTGDNEQFF.

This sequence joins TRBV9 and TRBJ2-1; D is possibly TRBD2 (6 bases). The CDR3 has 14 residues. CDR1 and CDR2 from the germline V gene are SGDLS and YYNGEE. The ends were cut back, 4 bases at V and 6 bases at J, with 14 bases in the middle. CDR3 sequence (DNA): TGTGCCAGCAGCTCAATGATGGGGGGCAATGAGCAGTTCTTC. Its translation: CASSSMMGGNEQFF.

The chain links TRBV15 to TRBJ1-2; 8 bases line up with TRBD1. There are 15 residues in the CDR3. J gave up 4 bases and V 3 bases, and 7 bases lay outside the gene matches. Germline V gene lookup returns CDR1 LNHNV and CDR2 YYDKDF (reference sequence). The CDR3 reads CATSSRGHDGYGYTF. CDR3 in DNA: TGTGCCACCAGCAGCAGGGGGCATGACGGCTATGGCTACACCTTC.

The CDR3 nucleotides are TGCGCCAGCAGCCAAGACCACAGGAACACTGAAGCTTTCTTT. Translating gives CASSQDHRNTEAFF. The rearrangement uses TRBV4-1 and TRBJ1-1; D remains ambiguous. CDR1 and CDR2 from the germline V gene are MGHRA and YSYEKL. The CDR3 runs 14 residues. Trimming left V 0 bases short and J 1 base short, with 6 bases between.

CDR3 sequence: CSAPQVYTF. The CDR3 nucleotides read TGCAGTGCCCCCCAGGTTTACACCTTC. This chain uses TRBV20-1 with TRBJ1-2; D is ambiguous. The length of the CDR3 is 9 residues. CDR1 and CDR2 (germline): DFQATT, SNEGSKA (reference sequence). The V end lost 6 bases, the J end lost 11 bases, and 10 bases lay between the germline ends.

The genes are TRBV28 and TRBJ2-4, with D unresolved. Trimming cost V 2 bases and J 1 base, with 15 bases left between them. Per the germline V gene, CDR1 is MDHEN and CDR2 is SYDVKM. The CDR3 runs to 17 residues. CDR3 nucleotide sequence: TGTGCCAGCAGTTTACCGACACTTATGACGGCCAAAAACATTCAGTACTTC. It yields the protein CASSLPTLMTAKNIQYF.

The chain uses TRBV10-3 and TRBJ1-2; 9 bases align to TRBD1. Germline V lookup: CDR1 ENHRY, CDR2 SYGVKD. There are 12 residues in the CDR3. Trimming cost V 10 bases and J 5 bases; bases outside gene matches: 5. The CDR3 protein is CATWTGVYGYTF. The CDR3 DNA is TGTGCCACTTGGACAGGGGTATATGGCTACACCTTC.

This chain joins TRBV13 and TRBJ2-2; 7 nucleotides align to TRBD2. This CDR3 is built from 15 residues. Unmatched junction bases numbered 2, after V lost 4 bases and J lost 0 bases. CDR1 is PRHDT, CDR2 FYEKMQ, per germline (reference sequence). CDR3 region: CASSYGTTNTGELFF. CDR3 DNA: TGTGCCAGCAGCTACGGGACTACGAACACCGGGGAGCTGTTTTTT.

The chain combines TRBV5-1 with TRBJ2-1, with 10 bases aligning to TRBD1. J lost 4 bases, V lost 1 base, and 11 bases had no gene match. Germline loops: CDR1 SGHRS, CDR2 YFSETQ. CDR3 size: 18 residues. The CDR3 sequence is CASSLFSIRDRGYNEQFF. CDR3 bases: TGCGCCAGCAGCTTGTTCTCGATCCGGGACAGGGGATACAATGAGCAGTTCTTC.

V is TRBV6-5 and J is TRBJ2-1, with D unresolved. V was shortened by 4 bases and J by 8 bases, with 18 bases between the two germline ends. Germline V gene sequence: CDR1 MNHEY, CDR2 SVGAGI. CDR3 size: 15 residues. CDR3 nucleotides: TGTGCCAGCAGTTCCTCTCCTGCTAGTTATGATGAGCAGTTCTTC. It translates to CASSSSPASYDEQFF.

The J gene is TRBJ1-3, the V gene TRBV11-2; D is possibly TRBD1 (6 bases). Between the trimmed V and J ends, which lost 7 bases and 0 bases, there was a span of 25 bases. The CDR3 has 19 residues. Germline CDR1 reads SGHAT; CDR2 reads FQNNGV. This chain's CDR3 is CASTSTLTGVTVSGNTIYF. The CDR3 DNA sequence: TGTGCCAGCACCTCAACCCTGACAGGCGTCACCGTCTCTGGAAACACCATATATTTT.

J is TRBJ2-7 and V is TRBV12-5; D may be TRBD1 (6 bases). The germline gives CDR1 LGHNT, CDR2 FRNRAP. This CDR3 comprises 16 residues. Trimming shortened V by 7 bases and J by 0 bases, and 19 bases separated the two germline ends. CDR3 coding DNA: TGTGCTAGTGCCGCCTCGGATCAGGGGACCTCCTACGAGCAGTACTTC. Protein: CASAASDQGTSYEQYF.

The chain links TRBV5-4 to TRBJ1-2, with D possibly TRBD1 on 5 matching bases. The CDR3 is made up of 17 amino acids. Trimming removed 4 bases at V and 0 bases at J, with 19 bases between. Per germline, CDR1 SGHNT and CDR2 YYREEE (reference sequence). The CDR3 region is CASSAGLTNLANYGYTF. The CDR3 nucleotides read TGTGCCAGCAGCGCGGGACTTACAAACTTAGCTAACTATGGCTACACCTTC. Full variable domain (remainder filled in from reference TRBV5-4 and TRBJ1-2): ETGVTQSPTHLIKTRGQQVTLRCSSQSGHNTVSWYQQALGQGPQFIFQYYREEENGRGNFPPRFSGLQFPNYSSELNVNALELDDSALYLCASSAGLTNLANYGYTFGSGTRLTVV.

The chain's CDR3 is CASSFRRVDEQFF. CDR3 bases: TGTGCCAGCAGTTTTCGGAGGGTTGATGAGCAGTTCTTC. The V gene is TRBV27, the J gene TRBJ2-1, with D maybe TRBD2 (6 bases). CDR1 is MNHEY, CDR2 SMNVEV, per germline (reference sequence). The length of the CDR3 is 13 residues. Trimming took off 3 bases at V and 8 bases at J, with 11 bases between the two ends.

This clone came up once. This CDR3 reads CASSNGHAGFMNTEAFF. CDR3 nucleotide sequence: TGTGCCAGCAGTAATGGACACGCCGGGTTTATGAACACTGAAGCTTTCTTT. V usage is TRBV27 and J usage is TRBJ1-1; D perhaps matches TRBD1 (5 bases). Germline V gives CDR1 MNHEY, CDR2 SMNVEV (reference sequence). V lost 5 bases and J 0 bases, leaving 19 bases between the germline ends. The CDR3 has 17 amino acids.

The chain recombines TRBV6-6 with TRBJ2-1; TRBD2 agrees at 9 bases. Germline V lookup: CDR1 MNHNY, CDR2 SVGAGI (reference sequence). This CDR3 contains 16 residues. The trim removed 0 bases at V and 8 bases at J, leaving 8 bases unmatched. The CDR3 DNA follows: TGTGCCAGCAGTTACTCGATTGCTAGCGGGATGGATGAGCAGTTCTTC. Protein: CASSYSIASGMDEQFF.

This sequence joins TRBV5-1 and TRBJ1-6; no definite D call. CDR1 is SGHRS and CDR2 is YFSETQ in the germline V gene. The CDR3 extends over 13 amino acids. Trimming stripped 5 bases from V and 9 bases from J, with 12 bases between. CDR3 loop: CASRGGKGSPLHF. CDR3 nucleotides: TGCGCCAGCAGGGGAGGGAAGGGTTCACCCCTCCACTTT.